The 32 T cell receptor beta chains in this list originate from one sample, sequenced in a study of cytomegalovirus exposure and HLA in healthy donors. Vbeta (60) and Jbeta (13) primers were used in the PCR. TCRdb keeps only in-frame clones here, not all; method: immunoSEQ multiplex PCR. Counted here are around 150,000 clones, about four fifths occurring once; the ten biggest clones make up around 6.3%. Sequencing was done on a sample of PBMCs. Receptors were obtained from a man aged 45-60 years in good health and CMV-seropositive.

CDR3 bases: TGTGCCAGCAGCCTGCAGACTAGCGGGCAAGAGACCCAGTACTTC. Protein: CASSLQTSGQETQYF. The genes are TRBV5-6 and TRBJ2-5, with TRBD2 identical over 10 bases. The length of the CDR3 is 15 residues. The germline CDR1 and CDR2 sequences are SGHDT and YYEEEE. The trim removed 4 bases at V and 2 bases at J, leaving 5 bases unmatched.

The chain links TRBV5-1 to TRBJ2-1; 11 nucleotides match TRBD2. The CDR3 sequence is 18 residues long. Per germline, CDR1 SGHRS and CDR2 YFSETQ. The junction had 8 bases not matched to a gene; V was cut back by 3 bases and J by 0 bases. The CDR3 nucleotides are TGCGCCAGCAGCTACCAGACTAGCGGGGTTAGCTCCTACAATGAGCAGTTCTTC. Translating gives CASSYQTSGVSSYNEQFF. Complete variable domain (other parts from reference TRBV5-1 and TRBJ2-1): KAGVTQTPRYLIKTRGQQVTLSCSPISGHRSVSWYQQTPGQGLQFLFEYFSETQRNKGNFPGRFSGRQFSNSRSEMNVSTLELGDSALYLCASSYQTSGVSSYNEQFFGPGTRLTVL.

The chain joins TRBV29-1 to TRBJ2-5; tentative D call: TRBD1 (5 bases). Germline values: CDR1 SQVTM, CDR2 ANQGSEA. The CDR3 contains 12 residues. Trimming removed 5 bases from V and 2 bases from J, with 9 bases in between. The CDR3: CSVTQGQETQYF. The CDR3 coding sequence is TGCAGCGTTACGCAGGGACAAGAGACCCAGTACTTC.

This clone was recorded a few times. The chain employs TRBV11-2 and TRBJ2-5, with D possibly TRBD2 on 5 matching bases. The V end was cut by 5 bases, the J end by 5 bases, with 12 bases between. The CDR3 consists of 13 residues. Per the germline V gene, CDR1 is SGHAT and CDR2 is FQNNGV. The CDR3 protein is CASSRGLGETQYF. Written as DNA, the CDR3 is TGTGCCAGCAGCCGAGGACTCGGTGAGACCCAGTACTTC.

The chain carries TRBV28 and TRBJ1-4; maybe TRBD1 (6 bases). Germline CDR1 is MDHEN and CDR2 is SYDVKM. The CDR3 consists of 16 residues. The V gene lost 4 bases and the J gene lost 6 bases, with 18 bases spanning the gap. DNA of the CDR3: TGTGCCAGCAGTTCACAGGGTGATGAACAGTATGAAAAACTGTTTTTT. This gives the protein CASSSQGDEQYEKLFF. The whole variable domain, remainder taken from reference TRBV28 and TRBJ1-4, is DVKVTQSSRYLVKRTGEKVFLECVQDMDHENMFWYRQDPGLGLRLIYFSYDVKMKEKGDIPEGYSVSREKKERFSLILESASTNQTSMYLCASSSQGDEQYEKLFFGSGTQLSVL.

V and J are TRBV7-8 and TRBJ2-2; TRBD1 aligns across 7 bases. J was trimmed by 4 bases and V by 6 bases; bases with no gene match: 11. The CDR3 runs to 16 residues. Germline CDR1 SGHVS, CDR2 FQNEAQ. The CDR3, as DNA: TGTGCCAGCAGTTACTTTACCCGGGACAGCACCGGGGAGCTGTTTTTT. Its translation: CASSYFTRDSTGELFF.

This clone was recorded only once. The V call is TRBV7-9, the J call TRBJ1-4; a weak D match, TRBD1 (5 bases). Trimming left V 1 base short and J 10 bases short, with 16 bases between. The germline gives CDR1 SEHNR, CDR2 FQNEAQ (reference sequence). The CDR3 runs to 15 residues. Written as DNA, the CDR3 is TGTGCCAGCAGCTTAGATGGGGGGTATGTCGGAAAACTGTTTTTT. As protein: CASSLDGGYVGKLFF.

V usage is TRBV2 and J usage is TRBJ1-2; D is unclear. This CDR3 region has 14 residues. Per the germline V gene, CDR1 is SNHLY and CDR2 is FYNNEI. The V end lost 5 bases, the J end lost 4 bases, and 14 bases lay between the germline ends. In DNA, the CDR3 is TGTGCCAGCAGTCGTACCAATACCAGCTATGGCTACACCTTC. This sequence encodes CASSRTNTSYGYTF.

In nucleotides, the CDR3 is TGCGCCAGCAGCACCTTCGGGCTAGCGGGGAGCACGAATGAGCAGTTCTTC. Amino acids: CASSTFGLAGSTNEQFF. The V gene is TRBV5-1, the J gene TRBJ2-1, with 9 bases that match TRBD2. CDR1 is SGHRS, CDR2 YFSETQ, per germline. There are 17 residues in the CDR3. J lost 7 bases, V lost 4 bases, and 15 bases had no gene match.

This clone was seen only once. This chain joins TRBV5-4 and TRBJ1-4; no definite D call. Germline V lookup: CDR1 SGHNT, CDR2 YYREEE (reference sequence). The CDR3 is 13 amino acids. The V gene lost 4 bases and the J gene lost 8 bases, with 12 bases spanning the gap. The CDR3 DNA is TGTGCCAGCAGCCACGGAAACAGAGAAAAACTGTTTTTT. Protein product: CASSHGNREKLFF.

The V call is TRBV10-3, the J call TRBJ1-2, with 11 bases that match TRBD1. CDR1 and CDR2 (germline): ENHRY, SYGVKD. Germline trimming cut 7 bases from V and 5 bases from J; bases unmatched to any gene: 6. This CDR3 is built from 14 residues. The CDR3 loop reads CAITGTGGSYGYTF. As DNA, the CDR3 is TGTGCCATCACTGGGACAGGGGGTTCGTATGGCTACACCTTC.

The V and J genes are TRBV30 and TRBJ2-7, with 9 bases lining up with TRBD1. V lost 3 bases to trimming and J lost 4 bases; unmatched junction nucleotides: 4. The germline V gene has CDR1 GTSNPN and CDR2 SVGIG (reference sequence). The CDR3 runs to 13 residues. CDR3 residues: CAWSPGTGYEQYF. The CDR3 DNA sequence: TGTGCCTGGAGCCCCGGGACAGGGTACGAGCAGTACTTC.

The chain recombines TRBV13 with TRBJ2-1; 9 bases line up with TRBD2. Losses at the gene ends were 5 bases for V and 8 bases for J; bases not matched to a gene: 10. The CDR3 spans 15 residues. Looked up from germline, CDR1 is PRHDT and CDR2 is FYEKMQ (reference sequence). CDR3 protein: CASSTLAGDWDEQFF. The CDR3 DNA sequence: TGTGCCAGCAGCACATTAGCGGGAGACTGGGATGAGCAGTTCTTC.

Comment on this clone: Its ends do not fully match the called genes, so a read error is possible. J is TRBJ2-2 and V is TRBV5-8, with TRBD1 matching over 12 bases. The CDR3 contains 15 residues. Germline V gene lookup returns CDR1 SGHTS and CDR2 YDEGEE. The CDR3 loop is CASSLGQGAGGELFF. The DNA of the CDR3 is TGTGCCAGCAGTTTGGGACAGGGGGCTGGCGGGGAGCTGTTTTTT.

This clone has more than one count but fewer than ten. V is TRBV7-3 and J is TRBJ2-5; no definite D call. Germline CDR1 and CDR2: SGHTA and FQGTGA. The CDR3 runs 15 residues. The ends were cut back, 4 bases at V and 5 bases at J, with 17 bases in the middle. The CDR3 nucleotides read TGTGCCAGCAGCTCATCTGGGCCGAGCACGGAGACCCAGTACTTC. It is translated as CASSSSGPSTETQYF.

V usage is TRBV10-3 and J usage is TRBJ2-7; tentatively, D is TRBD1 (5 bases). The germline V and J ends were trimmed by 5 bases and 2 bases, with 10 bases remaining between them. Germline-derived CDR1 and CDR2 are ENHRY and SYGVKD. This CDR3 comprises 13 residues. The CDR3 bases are TGTGCCATCAGTCCAGGGAACCCCTACGAGCAGTACTTC. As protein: CAISPGNPYEQYF.

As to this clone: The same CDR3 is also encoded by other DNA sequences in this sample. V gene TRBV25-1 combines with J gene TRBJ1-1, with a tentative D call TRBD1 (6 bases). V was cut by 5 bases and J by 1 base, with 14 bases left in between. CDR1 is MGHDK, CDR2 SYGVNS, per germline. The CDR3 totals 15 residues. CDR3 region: CASSNHRAGNTEAFF. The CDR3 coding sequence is TGTGCCAGCAGTAACCACAGGGCGGGGAACACTGAAGCTTTCTTT.

The CDR3: CASALGFGRGADTQYF. The CDR3 DNA follows: TGTGCTAGTGCCCTGGGTTTTGGGAGGGGGGCAGATACGCAGTATTTT. The chain uses TRBV12-5 and TRBJ2-3; possibly TRBD2 for D (7 bases). The CDR3 loop spans 16 amino acids. The V end was cut by 7 bases, the J end by 4 bases, with 21 bases between. Germline V CDR1 and CDR2: LGHNT, FRNRAP.

CDR3 coding DNA: TGTGCCAGCAGCCTCCGGGACAGGGGTAATGAGCAGTTCTTC. Protein product: CASSLRDRGNEQFF. The chain is built from TRBV5-4 and TRBJ2-1; 10 bases align to TRBD1. V dropped 4 bases and J dropped 7; count of bases not matched to a gene: 5. Germline V CDR1 and CDR2: SGHNT, YYREEE (reference sequence). CDR3 size: 14 residues.

The CDR3 DNA is TGTGCCAGCAGTGACTGTCCAAGTCTCCTAGTCGACAATGAAAAACTGTTTTTT. This translates into CASSDCPSLLVDNEKLFF. V gene TRBV6-1 combines with J gene TRBJ1-4; D unclear. The CDR3 totals 18 residues. Germline V gene lookup returns CDR1 MNHNS and CDR2 SASEGT. The V and J ends lost 3 bases and 5 bases respectively, with 22 bases between them.

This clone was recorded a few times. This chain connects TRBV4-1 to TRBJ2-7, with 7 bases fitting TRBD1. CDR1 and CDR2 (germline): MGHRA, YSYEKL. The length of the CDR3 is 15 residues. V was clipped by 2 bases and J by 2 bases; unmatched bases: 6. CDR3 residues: CASSQSTGTTYEQYF. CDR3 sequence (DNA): TGCGCCAGCAGCCAATCGACAGGGACCACCTACGAGCAGTACTTC.

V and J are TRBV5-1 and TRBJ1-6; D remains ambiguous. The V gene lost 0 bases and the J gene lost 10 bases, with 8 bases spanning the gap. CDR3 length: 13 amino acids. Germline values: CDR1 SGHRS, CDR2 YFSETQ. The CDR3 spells CASSLAGVSPLHF. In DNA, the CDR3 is TGCGCCAGCAGCTTGGCCGGGGTCTCACCCCTCCACTTT.

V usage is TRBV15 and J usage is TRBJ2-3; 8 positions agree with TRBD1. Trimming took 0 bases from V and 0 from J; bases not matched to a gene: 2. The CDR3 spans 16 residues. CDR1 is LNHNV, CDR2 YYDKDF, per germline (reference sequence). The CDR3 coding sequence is TGTGCCACCAGCAGAGATCAGGGGGCTAGCACAGATACGCAGTATTTT. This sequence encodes CATSRDQGASTDTQYF.

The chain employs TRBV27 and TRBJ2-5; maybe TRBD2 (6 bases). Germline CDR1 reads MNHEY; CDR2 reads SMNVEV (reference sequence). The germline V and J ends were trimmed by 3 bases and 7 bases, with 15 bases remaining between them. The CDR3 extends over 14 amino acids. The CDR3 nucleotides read TGTGCCAGCAGTTTGAGCACCGCCGGGGGGACCCAGTACTTC. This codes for CASSLSTAGGTQYF.

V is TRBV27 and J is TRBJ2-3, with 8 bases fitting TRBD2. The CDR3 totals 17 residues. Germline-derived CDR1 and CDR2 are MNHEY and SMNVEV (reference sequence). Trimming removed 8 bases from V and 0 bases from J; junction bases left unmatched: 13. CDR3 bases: TGTGCCAGCGGAGGAACAACCGGGGGGGGCAGCACAGATACGCAGTATTTT. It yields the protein CASGGTTGGGSTDTQYF.

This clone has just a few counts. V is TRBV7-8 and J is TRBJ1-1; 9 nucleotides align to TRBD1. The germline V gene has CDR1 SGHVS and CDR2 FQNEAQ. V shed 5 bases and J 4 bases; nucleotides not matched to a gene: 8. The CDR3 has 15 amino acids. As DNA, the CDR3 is TGTGCCAGCAGCATTTCACAGGGGGCGAGCACTGAAGCTTTCTTT. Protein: CASSISQGASTEAFF. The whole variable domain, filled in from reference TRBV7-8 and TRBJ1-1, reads GAGVSQSPRYKVAKRGQDVALRCDPISGHVSLFWYQQALGQGPEFLTYFQNEAQLDKSGLPSDRFFAERPEGSVSTLKIQRTQQEDSAVYLCASSISQGASTEAFFGQGTRLTVV.

The CDR3 loop reads CASSPAGTGGVGDYGYTF. CDR3 coding DNA: TGTGCCAGCTCACCGGCCGGGACAGGGGGAGTAGGAGACTATGGCTACACCTTC. The chain uses TRBV18 and TRBJ1-2; 11 bases are shared with TRBD1. Germline CDR1 reads KGHSH; CDR2 reads LQKENI. The CDR3 contains 18 residues. Trimming removed 3 bases from V and 3 bases from J; junction bases left unmatched: 12.

CDR3 DNA: TGTGCCAGCAGCCCTAGCGGGACGGGGACCGGGGAGCTGTTTTTT. As protein: CASSPSGTGTGELFF. The J gene is TRBJ2-2, the V gene TRBV28, with 9 bases aligning to TRBD2. Germline-derived CDR1 and CDR2 are MDHEN and SYDVKM. With V trimmed by 6 bases and J by 5 bases, 7 bases remained unmatched. This CDR3 is built from 15 residues. Full variable domain (rest looked up from reference TRBV28 and TRBJ2-2): DVKVTQSSRYLVKRTGEKVFLECVQDMDHENMFWYRQDPGLGLRLIYFSYDVKMKEKGDIPEGYSVSREKKERFSLILESASTNQTSMYLCASSPSGTGTGELFFGEGSRLTVL.

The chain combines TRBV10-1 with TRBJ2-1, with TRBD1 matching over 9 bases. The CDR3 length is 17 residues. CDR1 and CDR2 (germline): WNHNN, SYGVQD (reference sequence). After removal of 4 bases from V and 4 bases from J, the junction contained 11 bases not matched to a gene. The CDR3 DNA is TGCGCCAGCAGTGGAAGGACAGGGGATGTAATTTACAATGAGCAGTTCTTC. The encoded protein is CASSGRTGDVIYNEQFF.

For the CDR3, the DNA is TGTGCCAGCAGCGTAGGACAGCTTATCAGTGGCGAGCAGTACTTC. Protein sequence: CASSVGQLISGEQYF. The chain recombines TRBV9 with TRBJ2-7; the D gene is possibly TRBD1 (5 bases). Germline V gene lookup returns CDR1 SGDLS and CDR2 YYNGEE. Trimming removed 0 bases at V and 6 bases at J, with 16 bases between. The CDR3 sequence is 15 residues long.

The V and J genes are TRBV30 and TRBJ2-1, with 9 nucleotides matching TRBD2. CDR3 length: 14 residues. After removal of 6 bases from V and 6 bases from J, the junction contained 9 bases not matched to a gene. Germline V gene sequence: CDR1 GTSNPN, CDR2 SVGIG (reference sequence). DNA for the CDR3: TGTGCCTGCGTGGCGGGAGGGCCGGGCAATGAGCAGTTCTTC. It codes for CACVAGGPGNEQFF.

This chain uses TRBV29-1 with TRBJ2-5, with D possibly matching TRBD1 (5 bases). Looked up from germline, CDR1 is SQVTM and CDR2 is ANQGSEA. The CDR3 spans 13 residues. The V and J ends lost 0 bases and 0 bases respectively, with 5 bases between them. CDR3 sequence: CSVEDRDQETQYF. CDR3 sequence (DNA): TGCAGCGTTGAAGACAGGGACCAAGAGACCCAGTACTTC.